This T cell receptor (beta chain) was obtained from a study of molecular identifiers for immune sequencing clone quantification. Per germline, CDR1 MNHEY and CDR2 SMNVEV (reference sequence). The CDR3 extends over 14 amino acids. Deletions cut 3 bases from V and 3 bases from J, with 12 bases between. Each CDR3 protein gets one entry after TCRdb re-called the PCR reads with MiXCR. In the table there are just over 95,000 distinct CDR3 sequences, 20% to 30% of which are singletons. Sorting was used to obtain naive CD8 T cells (CD8+CD4-CCR7+CD45RA+). The sample holds many counts of this clonotype. This TCR came from a human donor in good health. Some libraries in this study had Jurkat cell RNA spiked in. This sequence joins TRBV27 and TRBJ2-7, with D tentatively TRBD2 (7 bases). Source material: naive CD8+ T cells from blood, with Jurkat cell RNA spiked in. Subset here: FACS-sorted CD8+CD4-CCR7+CD45RA+ naive T cells. The CDR3 sequence is CASSFGGGGYEQYF. CDR3 sequence (DNA): TGTGCCAGCAGTTTTGGAGGGGGGGGCTACGAGCAGTACTTC.